These T cell receptor beta chains were read from a single sample in a study of blood T cell repertoires in COVID-19. Data came from immunoSEQ multiplex PCR; TCRdb stores just in-frame clones and leaves some out. The sample holds some 70,000 clones; about 91% are singletons and the top ten take approximately 7.4%. Sequencing was done on a sample of peripheral blood. These receptors all stem from a man aged 50 or older with active COVID-19. Each CDR3 is given with its conserved first and last residue. A D gene is named only where the DNA matches it firmly.

CDR3 length | J gene | V gene | D gene | CDR3 DNA | CDR3 protein
17 | TRBJ1-6 | TRBV5-6 | . | TGTGCCAGCAGCTTGAGTGGAATAGGACTAGGTAATTCACCCCTCCACTTT | CASSLSGIGLGNSPLHF
17 | TRBJ2-3 | TRBV7-8 | TRBD2 | TGTGCCAGCAGCTTATCCCGGCTAGCGGGGGTGACAGATACGCAGTATTTT | CASSLSRLAGVTDTQYF
14 | TRBJ2-1 | TRBV5-1 | . | TGCGCCAGCAGCTTGGGGCAGGGGTTGAGTGAGCAGTTCTTC | CASSLGQGLSEQFF
9 | TRBJ1-4 | TRBV29-1 | TRBD1 | TGCAGCGCGAGCCGGGACAGGGGCTTT | CSASRDRGF
16 | TRBJ2-3 | TRBV15 | TRBD2 | TGTGCCACCAGCACCGGACTAGCGGGGATCACAGATACGCAGTATTTT | CATSTGLAGITDTQYF
16 | TRBJ1-3 | TRBV5-6 | . | TGTGCCAGCAGCTTGCGGAGACTAAGCTCTGGAAACACCATATATTTT | CASSLRRLSSGNTIYF
16 | TRBJ1-2 | TRBV10-2 | . | TGCGCCAGCAGTGAGGCGCTAGGTCAGGGCGCTAGTGGCTACACCTTC | CASSEALGQGASGYTF
16 | TRBJ1-6 | TRBV9 | TRBD1 | TGTGCCAGCAGCGTAGCAGGGACAGCCTATAATTCACCCCTCCACTTT | CASSVAGTAYNSPLHF
15 | TRBJ1-1 | TRBV10-3 | TRBD1 | TGTGCCATCCATGGGGGGACAGGTGGAAACACTGAAGCTTTCTTT | CAIHGGTGGNTEAFF
14 | TRBJ2-3 | TRBV6-4 | TRBD1 | TGTGCCAGCAGTGAAAGAGGGGGCGCGGATACGCAGTATTTT | CASSERGGADTQYF
18 | TRBJ2-3 | TRBV4-2 | TRBD2 | TGTGCCAGCAGCCAAGATAGGGACCTTAGCGGGGGTACAGATACGCAGTATTTT | CASSQDRDLSGGTDTQYF
12 | TRBJ1-4 | TRBV12-3/TRBV12-4 | . | TGTGCCAGCAGTTTGGCCGCCGAAAAACTGTTTTTT | CASSLAAEKLFF
13 | TRBJ2-2 | TRBV7-2 | . | TGTGCCAGCAGCTTTACAGGGACCGGGGAGCTGTTTTTT | CASSFTGTGELFF
15 | TRBJ1-4 | TRBV11-2 | . | TGTGCCAGCAGTCCCCAGTCCGGGGTACTTGAAAAACTGTTTTTT | CASSPQSGVLEKLFF
13 | TRBJ1-2 | TRBV7-9 | . | TGTGCCAGCAGCCTCTTAGAGGTTTCCGGCTACACCTTC | CASSLLEVSGYTF